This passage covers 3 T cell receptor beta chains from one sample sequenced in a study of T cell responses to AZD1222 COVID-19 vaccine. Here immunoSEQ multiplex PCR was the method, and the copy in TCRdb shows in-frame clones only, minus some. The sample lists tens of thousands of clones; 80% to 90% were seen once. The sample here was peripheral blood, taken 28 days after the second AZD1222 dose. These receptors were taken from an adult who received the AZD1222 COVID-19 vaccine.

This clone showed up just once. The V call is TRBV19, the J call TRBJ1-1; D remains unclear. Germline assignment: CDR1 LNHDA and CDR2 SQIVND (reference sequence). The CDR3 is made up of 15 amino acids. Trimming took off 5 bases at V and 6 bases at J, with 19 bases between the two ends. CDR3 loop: CASSSSLETIPEAFF. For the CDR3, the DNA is TGTGCCAGTAGTTCCTCTCTCGAGACAATCCCTGAAGCTTTCTTT.

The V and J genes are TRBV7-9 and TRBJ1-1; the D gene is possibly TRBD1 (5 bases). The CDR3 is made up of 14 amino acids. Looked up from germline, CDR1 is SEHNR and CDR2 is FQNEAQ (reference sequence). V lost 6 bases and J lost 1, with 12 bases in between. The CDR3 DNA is TGTGCCAGCAGGGCCCCGACAGCGAACACTGAAGCTTTCTTT. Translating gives CASRAPTANTEAFF.

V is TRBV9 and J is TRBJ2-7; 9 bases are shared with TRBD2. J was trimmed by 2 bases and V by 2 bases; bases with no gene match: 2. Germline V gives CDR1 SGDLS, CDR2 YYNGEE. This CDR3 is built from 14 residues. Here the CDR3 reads CASSVSSGTYEQYF. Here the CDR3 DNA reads TGTGCCAGCAGCGTTTCTAGCGGGACCTACGAGCAGTACTTC. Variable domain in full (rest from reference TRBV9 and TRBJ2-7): DSGVTQTPKHLITATGQRVTLRCSPRSGDLSVYWYQQSLDQGLQFLIQYYNGEERAKGNILERFSAQQFPDLHSELNLSSLELGDSALYFCASSVSSGTYEQYFGPGTRLTVT.